This TCR beta chain was retrieved from a study of shared clonotypes between healthy human individuals. Sequencing used immunoSEQ multiplex PCR; TCRdb keeps in-frame clones, though not all of them. This sample has some 2 million clones, with less than 95% found just once. Study-wide points: Sharing across four donors was highest in naive CD4 (approximately 5%) and lowest in memory CD8 (roughly 0.4%).

A remark on this clone: Antigen specificity is unknown.

Naivety among CD8 cells was defined by CD45RO negativity and positive CCR7 selection, thereby excluding terminally differentiated effector memory CD45RA+ cells. The receptor was derived from a man between 18 and 29 years old in good health. What was sequenced was naive CD8+ T cells sorted from blood.

DNA for the CDR3: TGTGCCAGTACGGGCCCCGTGGGAGAGACCCAGTACTTC. This encodes CASTGPVGETQYF. The chain is built from TRBV19 and TRBJ2-5; unclear D gene. V was pared by 7 bases and J by 4 bases, with 13 bases between. The CDR3 totals 13 residues. CDR1 and CDR2 (germline): LNHDA, SQIVND (reference sequence).